This T cell receptor (beta chain) was captured by sequencing in a study of cytomegalovirus exposure and HLA in healthy donors. Method: immunoSEQ multiplex PCR; TCRdb's copy keeps in-frame clones and lacks some. The data hold some 73,000 clones, with 70% to 90% observed a single time. This CDR3 is built from 16 residues. V shed 0 bases, J shed 5 bases, and the junction held 9 bases outside the gene matches. CDR1 and CDR2 from the germline V gene are SGDLS and YYNGEE. The chain couples TRBV9 to TRBJ2-7, with 9 bases that match TRBD1. The TCR comes from a woman between 18 and 29 years old in good health and CMV-seropositive. Specimen: PBMCs. CDR3 sequence: CASSVGPGTGFDEQYF. DNA for the CDR3: TGTGCCAGCAGCGTAGGACCCGGGACAGGGTTCGACGAGCAGTACTTC.